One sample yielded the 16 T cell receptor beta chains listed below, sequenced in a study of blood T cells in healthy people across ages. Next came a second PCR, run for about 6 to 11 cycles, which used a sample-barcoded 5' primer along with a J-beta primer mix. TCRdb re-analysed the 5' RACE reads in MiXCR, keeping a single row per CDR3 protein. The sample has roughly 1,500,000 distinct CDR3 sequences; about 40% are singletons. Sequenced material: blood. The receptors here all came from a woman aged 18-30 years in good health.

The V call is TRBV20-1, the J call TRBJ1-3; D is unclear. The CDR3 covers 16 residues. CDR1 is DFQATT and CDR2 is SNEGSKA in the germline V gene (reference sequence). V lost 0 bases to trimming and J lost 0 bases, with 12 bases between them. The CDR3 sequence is CSARDLLKGSGNTIYF. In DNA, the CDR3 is TGCAGTGCTAGAGATCTTCTCAAAGGCTCTGGAAACACCATATATTTT.

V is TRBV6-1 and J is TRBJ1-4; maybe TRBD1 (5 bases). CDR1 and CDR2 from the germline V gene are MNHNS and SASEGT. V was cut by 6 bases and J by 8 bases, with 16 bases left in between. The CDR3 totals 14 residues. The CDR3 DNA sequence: TGTGCCAGCAGGCTACCGGGACCTAGGGAAAAACTGTTTTTT. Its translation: CASRLPGPREKLFF.

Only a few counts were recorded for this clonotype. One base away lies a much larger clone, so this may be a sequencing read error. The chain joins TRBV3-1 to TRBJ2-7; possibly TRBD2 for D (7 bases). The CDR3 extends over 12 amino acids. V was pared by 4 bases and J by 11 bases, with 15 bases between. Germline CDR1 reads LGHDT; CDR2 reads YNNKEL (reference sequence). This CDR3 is CASSPNQGREYF. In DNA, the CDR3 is TGTGCCAGCAGCCCTAATCAGGGGAGGGAGTACTTC.

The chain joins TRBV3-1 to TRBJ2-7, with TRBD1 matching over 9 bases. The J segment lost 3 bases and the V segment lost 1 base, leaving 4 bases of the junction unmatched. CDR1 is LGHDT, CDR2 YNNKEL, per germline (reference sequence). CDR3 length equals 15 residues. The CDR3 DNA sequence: TGTGCCAGCAGCCAAGGGGGACAGGGCTTCTACGAGCAGTACTTC. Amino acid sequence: CASSQGGQGFYEQYF.

The CDR3 loop reads CSAIPGKSYEQYF. The CDR3 DNA reads TGCAGTGCTATTCCAGGGAAATCCTACGAGCAGTACTTC. The V gene is TRBV20-1, the J gene TRBJ2-7; TRBD1 might be the D (5 bases). V gave up 4 bases and J gave up 1 base, with 11 bases separating them. Germline V gene sequence: CDR1 DFQATT, CDR2 SNEGSKA (reference sequence). The CDR3 is made up of 13 amino acids.

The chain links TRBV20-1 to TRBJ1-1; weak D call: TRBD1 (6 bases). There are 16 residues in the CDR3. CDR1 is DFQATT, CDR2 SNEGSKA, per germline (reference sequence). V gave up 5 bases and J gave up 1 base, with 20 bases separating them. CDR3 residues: CSARTPGQPTNTEAFF. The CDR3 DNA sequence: TGCAGTGCTCGAACTCCGGGACAACCGACGAACACTGAAGCTTTCTTT.

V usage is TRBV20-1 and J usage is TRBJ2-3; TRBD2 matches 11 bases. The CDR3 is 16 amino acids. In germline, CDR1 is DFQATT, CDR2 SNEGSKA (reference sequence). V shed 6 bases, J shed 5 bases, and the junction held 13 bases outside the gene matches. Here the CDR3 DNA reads TGCAGTGCCCCCAAAACTAGCGGGGGAGACCGAGATACGCAGTATTTT. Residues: CSAPKTSGGDRDTQYF.

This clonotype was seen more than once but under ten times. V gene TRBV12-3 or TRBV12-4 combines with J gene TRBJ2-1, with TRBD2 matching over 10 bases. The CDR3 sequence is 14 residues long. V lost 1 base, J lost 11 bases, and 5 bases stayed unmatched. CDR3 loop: CASSLGSSGGKQFF. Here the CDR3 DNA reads TGTGCCAGCAGTTTAGGGTCTAGCGGGGGTAAGCAGTTCTTC.

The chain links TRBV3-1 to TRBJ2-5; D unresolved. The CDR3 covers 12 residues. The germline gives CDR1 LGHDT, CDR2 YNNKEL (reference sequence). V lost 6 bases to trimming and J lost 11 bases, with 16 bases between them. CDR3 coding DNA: TGTGCCAGCAGGTCATCCTCCTACAAGCAGTACTTC. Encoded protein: CASRSSSYKQYF.

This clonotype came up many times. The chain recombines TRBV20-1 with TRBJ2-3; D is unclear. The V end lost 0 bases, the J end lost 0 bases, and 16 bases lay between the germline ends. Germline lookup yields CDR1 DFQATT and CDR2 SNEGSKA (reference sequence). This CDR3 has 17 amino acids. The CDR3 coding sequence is TGCAGTGCTAGAGAGGCCCTCGGGCTATTCAGCACAGATACGCAGTATTTT. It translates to CSAREALGLFSTDTQYF.

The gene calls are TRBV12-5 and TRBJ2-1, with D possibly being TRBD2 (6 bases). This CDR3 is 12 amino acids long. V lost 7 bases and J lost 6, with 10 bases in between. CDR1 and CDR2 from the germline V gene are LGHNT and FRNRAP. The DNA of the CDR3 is TGTGCTAGTGCTTTTAGCGGCAATGAGCAGTTCTTC. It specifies CASAFSGNEQFF.

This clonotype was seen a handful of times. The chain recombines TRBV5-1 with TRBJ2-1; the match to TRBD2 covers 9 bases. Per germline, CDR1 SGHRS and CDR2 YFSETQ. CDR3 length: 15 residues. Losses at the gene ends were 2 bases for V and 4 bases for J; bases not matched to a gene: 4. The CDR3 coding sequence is TGCGCCAGCAGCTTCACTAGCGGGCGTTACAATGAGCAGTTCTTC. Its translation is CASSFTSGRYNEQFF.

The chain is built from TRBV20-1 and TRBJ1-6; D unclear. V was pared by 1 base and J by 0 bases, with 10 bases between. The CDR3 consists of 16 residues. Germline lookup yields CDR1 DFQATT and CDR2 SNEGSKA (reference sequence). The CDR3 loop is CSARGLPSSYNSPLHF. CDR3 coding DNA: TGCAGTGCTAGAGGTTTACCGAGCTCCTATAATTCACCCCTCCACTTT.

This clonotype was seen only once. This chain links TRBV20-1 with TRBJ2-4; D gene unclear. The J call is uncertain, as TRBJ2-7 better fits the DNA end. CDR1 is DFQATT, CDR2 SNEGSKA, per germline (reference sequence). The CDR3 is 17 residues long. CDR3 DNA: TGCAGTGCCGCTTCCCCAACCGGGCCCCAAGTCGGGTACGAGCAGTACTTC. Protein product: CSAASPTGPQVGYEQYF.

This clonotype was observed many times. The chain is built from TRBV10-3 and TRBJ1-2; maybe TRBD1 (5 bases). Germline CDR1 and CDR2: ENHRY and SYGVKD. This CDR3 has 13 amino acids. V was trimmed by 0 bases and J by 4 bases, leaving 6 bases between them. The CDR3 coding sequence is TGTGCCATCAGTGAGTCCCAGGGCTATGGCTACACCTTC. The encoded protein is CAISESQGYGYTF.

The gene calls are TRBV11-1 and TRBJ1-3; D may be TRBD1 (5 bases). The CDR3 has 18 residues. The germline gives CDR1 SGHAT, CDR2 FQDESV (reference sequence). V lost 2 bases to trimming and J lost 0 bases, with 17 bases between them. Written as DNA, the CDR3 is TGTGCCAGCAGCTTAAGATTCCTGAGGGGACGCTCTGGAAACACCATATATTTT. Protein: CASSLRFLRGRSGNTIYF.